The 27 T cell receptor beta chains given below trace back to one sample, sequenced in a study of monozygotic twins with inflammatory bowel disease. TCRdb re-called the 5' RACE reads and shows each CDR3 protein once, DNA omitted. The sample has 95,000 to 110,000 distinct CDR3 sequences, and its top ten clones hold approximately 2%. The specimen was blood. Every receptor here comes from a human donor with ulcerative colitis or Crohn's disease, or a healthy co-twin of an affected twin (not recorded which).

This chain connects TRBV6-2 or TRBV6-3 to TRBJ1-5; TCRdb lists TRBD1, though no DNA is available to test this call. Germline CDR1 reads MNHEY; CDR2 reads SVGEGT. The CDR3 runs to 15 residues. CDR3 sequence reads: CASRDGGGTNQPQHF.

The J gene is TRBJ2-5, the V gene TRBV19; there is no DNA to check the TCRdb D call of TRBD1. Per germline, CDR1 LNHDA and CDR2 SQIVND (reference sequence). The CDR3 length is 18 residues. CDR3 loop: CASRRTYRELIEQETQYF.

The chain employs TRBV11-2 and TRBJ2-1; TCRdb's assignment of TRBD1 cannot be checked, as there is no DNA. The CDR3 loop spans 19 amino acids. Germline values: CDR1 SGHAT, CDR2 FQNNGV. This chain's CDR3 is CASSSGMAWVGQPDDEQFF.

CDR3 sequence: CASSKGKGRNTIYF. The rearrangement uses TRBV21-1 and TRBJ1-3; there is no DNA to check the TCRdb D call of TRBD1. TRBV21-1 represents a pseudogene. The CDR3 totals 14 residues.

The chain is built from TRBV5-6 and TRBJ2-2; lacking DNA, the TRBD1 call made by TCRdb goes unchecked. The CDR3 totals 16 residues. Germline V CDR1 and CDR2: SGHDT, YYEEEE. The CDR3 reads CASKGPGTENTGELFF.

The rearrangement links TRBV20-1 to TRBJ2-1; TCRdb returns TRBD1, unconfirmable since there is no DNA. Germline CDR1 reads DFQATT; CDR2 reads SNEGSKA (reference sequence). This CDR3 comprises 14 residues. CDR3 sequence: CSAERGGEDNEQFF.

The chain is built from TRBV27 and TRBJ2-3; the TRBD1 assignment by TCRdb is unverifiable without DNA. The CDR3 extends over 13 amino acids. CDR1 MNHEY and CDR2 SMNVEV come from the germline V gene (reference sequence). CDR3 protein: CASTDGGADTQYF.

The chain uses TRBV19 and TRBJ2-7; the TCRdb call, TRBD1, lacks DNA for checking. There are 15 residues in the CDR3. CDR1 is LNHDA and CDR2 is SQIVND in the germline V gene (reference sequence). CDR3 residues: CASSSRGTGVYEQYF.

The chain recombines TRBV15 with TRBJ1-2; lacking DNA, the TRBD1 call made by TCRdb goes unchecked. CDR1 LNHNV and CDR2 YYDKDF come from the germline V gene (reference sequence). The CDR3 totals 15 residues. This chain's CDR3 is CATSRGRGRPYGYTF.

J is TRBJ2-2 and V is TRBV24-1; TCRdb's D call, TRBD1, is unchecked because there is no DNA. Per the germline V gene, CDR1 is KGHDR and CDR2 is SFDVKD. The CDR3 runs 15 residues. CDR3: CATSNPGQGTGELFF.

V gene TRBV29-1 combines with J gene TRBJ2-7; no DNA is available, so the TRBD2 call from TCRdb remains unchecked. Germline V lookup: CDR1 SQVTM, CDR2 ANQGSEA. The CDR3 runs 13 residues. This chain's CDR3 is CSVATSGSYEQYF.

The J gene is TRBJ2-2, the V gene TRBV7-7; TCRdb returns TRBD1, unconfirmable since there is no DNA. Germline V gene lookup returns CDR1 SSHAT and CDR2 FNYEAQ (reference sequence). This CDR3 comprises 14 residues. The CDR3 spells CASTSRGGTGELFF.

V and J are TRBV7-2 and TRBJ2-1; TCRdb selects TRBD2, and the lack of DNA leaves this call unchecked. The germline gives CDR1 SGHTA, CDR2 FQGNSA. The CDR3 is 16 amino acids. CDR3: CASSLVASGTYNEQFF.

The gene calls are TRBV18 and TRBJ1-3. CDR1 KGHSH and CDR2 LQKENI come from the germline V gene. The CDR3 length is 19 residues. This chain's CDR3 is CASSPLGETHPYSGNTIYF.

This chain uses TRBV18 with TRBJ1-1. CDR1 and CDR2 (germline): KGHSH, LQKENI. The CDR3 totals 15 residues. The CDR3 protein is CASSSNSGWNTEAFF.

The J gene is TRBJ2-6, the V gene TRBV4-2; TCRdb calls TRBD2, which cannot be checked without DNA. In germline, CDR1 is LGHNA, CDR2 YNFKEQ. The CDR3 totals 18 residues. The CDR3 reads CASSAGPSGTSGANVLTF.

The chain has TRBV20-1 and TRBJ2-6. The CDR3 is 14 amino acids. Germline V gives CDR1 DFQATT, CDR2 SNEGSKA (reference sequence). CDR3 in amino acids: CSARTTSGANVLTF.

V and J are TRBV5-1 and TRBJ1-4. Germline CDR1 is SGHRS and CDR2 is YFSETQ. The CDR3 has 14 residues. Here the CDR3 reads CASHAAPANEKLFF.

This sequence joins TRBV7-2 and TRBJ2-3; the D call of TRBD1 rests on TCRdb alone, since no DNA is present to check it. CDR3 size: 15 residues. Germline V lookup: CDR1 SGHTA, CDR2 FQGNSA. CDR3 protein: CASSLGQTSTDTQYF.

The chain recombines TRBV5-1 with TRBJ2-6. The germline CDR1 and CDR2 sequences are SGHRS and YFSETQ. The CDR3 loop spans 15 amino acids. CDR3 residues: CASSLDRSGANVLTF.

The J gene is TRBJ1-1, the V gene TRBV12-3 or TRBV12-4. This CDR3 spans 13 amino acids. CDR3 sequence reads: CASSLGGSAEAFF.

The chain uses TRBV7-9 and TRBJ2-7. Germline CDR1 SEHNR, CDR2 FQNEAQ (reference sequence). CDR3 size: 13 residues. The CDR3: CASSLGPESEQYF. Variable domain in full (rest from reference TRBV7-9 and TRBJ2-7): DTGVSQNPRHKITKRGQNVTFRCDPISEHNRLYWYRQTLGQGPEFLTYFQNEAQLEKSRLLSDRFSAERPKGSFSTLEIQRTEQGDSAMYLCASSLGPESEQYFGPGTRLTVT.

The gene calls are TRBV10-2 and TRBJ1-3; TCRdb reports TRBD1, a call that lacks DNA to check it against. The length of the CDR3 is 16 residues. The germline V gene has CDR1 WSHSY and CDR2 SAAADI. The CDR3 spells CASTETGIISGNTIYF.

CDR3 in amino acids: CASSSSGGDYNEQFF. The chain joins TRBV7-2 to TRBJ2-1; TCRdb selects TRBD2, and the lack of DNA leaves this call unchecked. Germline CDR1 SGHTA, CDR2 FQGNSA. The CDR3 totals 15 residues.

The chain joins TRBV29-1 to TRBJ2-2; TCRdb picks TRBD2, but there is no DNA to check that call. The CDR3 totals 16 residues. From germline, CDR1 is SQVTM and CDR2 ANQGSEA. The CDR3 reads CSVRLIEREPTGELFF.

The J gene is TRBJ2-1, the V gene TRBV12-3 or TRBV12-4; TCRdb indicates TRBD2, and absent DNA this call remains unverified. This CDR3 has 16 residues. The CDR3 spells CASSLLARSSYNEQFF.

The V gene is TRBV5-1, the J gene TRBJ2-2; absent DNA, TCRdb's TRBD1 call cannot be checked. The CDR3 contains 15 residues. Germline V gene sequence: CDR1 SGHRS, CDR2 YFSETQ. CDR3 protein: CASRLSQGSIGELFF.